This section outlines one T cell receptor (beta chain) sequence together with its context. As yet, its antigen is unknown. Amplification used 60 Vbeta primers and 13 Jbeta primers. TCRdb's copy holds only in-frame clones and misses some; the assay was immunoSEQ multiplex PCR. The sample has 90,000 or so clones, over 55% seen once. These data belong to a study of cytomegalovirus exposure and HLA in healthy donors. About the study: In a previous analysis, 95 million to 130 million unique TCR beta sequences were found from 150 million to 200 million T cells.

Study-wide results and limits: Sequences of the TCR beta chain were said to predict the HLA-A and HLA-B alleles of most subjects accurately. Researchers counted around 180 TCR beta chains as cytomegalovirus-associated. An ancestry cluster, one associated with Asian ancestry, reportedly showed fewer N-insertions than the approximately 670-donor mean in a later analysis.

This clonotype was sampled from a boy between 5 and 17 years old in good health and CMV-seropositive. Sequenced: PBMCs.

In DNA form, the CDR3 reads TGTGCCAGCTCACCAGCGGGGGGTGAAAAACTGTTTTTT. Translating gives CASSPAGGEKLFF. The rearrangement uses TRBV18 and TRBJ1-4; D is possibly TRBD1 (5 bases). Germline V lookup: CDR1 KGHSH, CDR2 LQKENI. Deletions cut 2 bases from V and 7 bases from J, with 8 bases between. This CDR3 contains 13 residues. The variable domain in full, with the rest retrieved from reference TRBV18 and TRBJ1-4, is NAGVMQNPRHLVRRRGQEARLRCSPMKGHSHVYWYRQLPEEGLKFMVYLQKENIIDESGMPKERFSAEFPKEGPSILRIQQVVRGDSAAYFCASSPAGGEKLFFGSGTQLSVL.